This T cell receptor (beta chain) was sequenced in a study of technical replicates of blood from a few donors. V gave up 0 bases and J gave up 5 bases, with 13 bases separating them. The CDR3 is made up of 15 amino acids. Germline V gives CDR1 LGHNT, CDR2 FRNRAP. Only in-frame clones appear in the TCRdb table, and some are missing; sequencing was by immunoSEQ multiplex PCR. The data hold 85,000 to 100,000 clones, with about 96% observed a single time. The sequencing input was T cells isolated from PBMCs. The sequence came from a human donor in good health. The chain employs TRBV12-5 and TRBJ1-2, with D perhaps matching TRBD1 (6 bases). The CDR3 region is CASGLVPTGDYGYTF. The CDR3 region has the DNA TGTGCTAGTGGTTTGGTACCGACAGGCGATTATGGCTACACCTTC.